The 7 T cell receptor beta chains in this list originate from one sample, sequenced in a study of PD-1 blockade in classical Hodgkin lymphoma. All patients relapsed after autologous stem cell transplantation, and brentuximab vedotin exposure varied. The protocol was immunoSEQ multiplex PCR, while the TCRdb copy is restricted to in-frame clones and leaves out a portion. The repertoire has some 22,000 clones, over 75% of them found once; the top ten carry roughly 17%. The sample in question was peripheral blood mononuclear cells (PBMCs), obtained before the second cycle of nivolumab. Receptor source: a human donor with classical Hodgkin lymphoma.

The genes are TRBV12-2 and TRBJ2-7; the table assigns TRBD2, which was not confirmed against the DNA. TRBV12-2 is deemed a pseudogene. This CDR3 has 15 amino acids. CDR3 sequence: CASSLLGGATYEQYF. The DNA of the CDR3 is TGTGCCAGCAGCCTACTAGGAGGGGCGACCTACGAGCAGTACTTC.

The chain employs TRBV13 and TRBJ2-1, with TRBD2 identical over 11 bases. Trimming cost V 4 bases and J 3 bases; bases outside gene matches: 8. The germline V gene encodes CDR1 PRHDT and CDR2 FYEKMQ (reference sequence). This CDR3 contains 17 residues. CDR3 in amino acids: CASSSRGLAGIYNEQFF. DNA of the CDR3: TGTGCCAGCAGCTCGCGAGGACTAGCGGGTATCTACAATGAGCAGTTCTTC.

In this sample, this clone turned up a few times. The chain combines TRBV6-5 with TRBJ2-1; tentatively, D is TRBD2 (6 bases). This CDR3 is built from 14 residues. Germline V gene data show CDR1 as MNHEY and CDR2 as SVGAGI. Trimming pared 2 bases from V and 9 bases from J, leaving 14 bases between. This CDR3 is CASSYPGLGLEQFF. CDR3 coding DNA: TGTGCCAGCAGTTACCCGGGACTCGGTCTTGAGCAGTTCTTC.

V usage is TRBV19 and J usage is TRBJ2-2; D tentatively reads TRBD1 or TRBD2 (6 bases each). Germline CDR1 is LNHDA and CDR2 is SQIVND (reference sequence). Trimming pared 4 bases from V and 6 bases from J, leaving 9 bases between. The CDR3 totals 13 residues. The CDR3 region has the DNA TGTGCCAGTAGTAGAGGGGGGTCCGGGGAGCTGTTTTTT. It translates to CASSRGGSGELFF. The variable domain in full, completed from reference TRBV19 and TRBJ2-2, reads DGGITQSPKYLFRKEGQNVTLSCEQNLNHDAMYWYRQDPGQGLRLIYYSQIVNDFQKGDIAEGYSVSREKKESFPLTVTSAQKNPTAFYLCASSRGGSGELFFGEGSRLTVL.

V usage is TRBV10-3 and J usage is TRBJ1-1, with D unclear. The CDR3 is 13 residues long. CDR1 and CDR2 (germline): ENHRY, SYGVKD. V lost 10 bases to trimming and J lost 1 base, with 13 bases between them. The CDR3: CATTKKENTEAFF. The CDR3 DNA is TGTGCCACGACCAAAAAGGAGAACACTGAAGCTTTCTTT.

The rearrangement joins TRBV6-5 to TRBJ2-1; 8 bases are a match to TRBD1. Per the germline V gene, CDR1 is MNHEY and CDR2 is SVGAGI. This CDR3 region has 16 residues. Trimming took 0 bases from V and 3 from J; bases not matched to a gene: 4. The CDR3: CASSYSTGEVYNEQFF. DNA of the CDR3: TGTGCCAGCAGTTACTCGACAGGGGAAGTCTACAATGAGCAGTTCTTC.

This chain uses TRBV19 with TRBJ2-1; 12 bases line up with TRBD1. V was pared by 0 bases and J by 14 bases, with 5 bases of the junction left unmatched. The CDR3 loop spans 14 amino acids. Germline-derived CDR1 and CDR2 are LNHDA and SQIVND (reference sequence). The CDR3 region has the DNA TGTGCCAGTAGTATAGACGGGACAGGGGGCTGGGAGTTCTTC. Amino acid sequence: CASSIDGTGGWEFF.